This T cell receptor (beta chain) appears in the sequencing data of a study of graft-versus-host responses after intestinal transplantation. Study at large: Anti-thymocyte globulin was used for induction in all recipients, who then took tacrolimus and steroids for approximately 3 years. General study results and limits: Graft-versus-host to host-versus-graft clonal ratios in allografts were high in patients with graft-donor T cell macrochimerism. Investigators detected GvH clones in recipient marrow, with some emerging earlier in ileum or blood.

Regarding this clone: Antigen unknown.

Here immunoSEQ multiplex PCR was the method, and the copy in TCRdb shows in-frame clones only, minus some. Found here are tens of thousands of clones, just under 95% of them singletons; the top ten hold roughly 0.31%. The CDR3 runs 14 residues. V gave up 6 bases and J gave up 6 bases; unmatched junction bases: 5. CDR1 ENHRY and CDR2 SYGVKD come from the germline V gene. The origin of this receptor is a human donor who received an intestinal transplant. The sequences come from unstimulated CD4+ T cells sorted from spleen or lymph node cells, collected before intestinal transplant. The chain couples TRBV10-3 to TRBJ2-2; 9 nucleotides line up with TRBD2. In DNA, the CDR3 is TGTGCCATCAGAGGTAGCGGGAGCCCCGGGGAGCTGTTTTTT. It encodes CAIRGSGSPGELFF.